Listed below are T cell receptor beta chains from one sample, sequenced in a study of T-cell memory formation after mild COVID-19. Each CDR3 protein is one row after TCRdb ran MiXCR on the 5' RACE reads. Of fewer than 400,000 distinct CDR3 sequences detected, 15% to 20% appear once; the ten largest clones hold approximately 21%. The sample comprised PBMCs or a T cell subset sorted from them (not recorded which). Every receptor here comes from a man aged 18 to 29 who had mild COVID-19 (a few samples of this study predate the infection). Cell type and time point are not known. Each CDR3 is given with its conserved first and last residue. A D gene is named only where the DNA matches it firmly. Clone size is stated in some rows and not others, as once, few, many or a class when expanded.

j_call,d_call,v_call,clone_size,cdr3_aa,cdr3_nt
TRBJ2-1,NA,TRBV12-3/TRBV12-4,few,CASSLDPVRNEQFF,TGTGCCAGCAGTTTAGATCCGGTTCGCAATGAGCAGTTCTTC
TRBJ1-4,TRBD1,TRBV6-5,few,CASRRTGTGLEKLFF,TGTGCCAGCAGGAGGACAGGGACCGGACTTGAAAAACTGTTTTTT
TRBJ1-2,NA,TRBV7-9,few,CASSFGGGGGPGGAYTF,TGTGCCAGCAGCTTCGGCGGTGGTGGTGGGCCAGGAGGCGCCTACACCTTC
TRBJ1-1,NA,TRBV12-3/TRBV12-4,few,CASSFRERTEAFF,TGTGCCAGCAGTTTCCGGGAGCGCACTGAAGCTTTCTTT
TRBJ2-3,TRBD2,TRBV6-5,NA,CASSRAGGQYF,TGTGCCAGCAGTCGGGCGGGGGGGCAGTATTTT
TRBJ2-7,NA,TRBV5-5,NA,CASSLLQGPYEQYF,TGTGCCAGCAGCCTCCTCCAGGGCCCCTACGAGCAGTACTTC
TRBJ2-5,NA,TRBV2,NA,CASSERQGQETQYF,TGTGCCAGCAGTGAAAGGCAGGGGCAAGAGACCCAGTACTTC
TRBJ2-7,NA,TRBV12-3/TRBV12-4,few,CASSLGLAYEQYF,TGTGCCAGCAGTTTAGGTCTAGCGTACGAGCAGTACTTC
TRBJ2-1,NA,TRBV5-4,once,CASRSGNNEQFF,TGTGCCAGCAGATCGGGAAACAATGAGCAGTTCTTC
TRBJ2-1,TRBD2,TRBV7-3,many,CASSLNSGAGPYNEQFF,TGTGCCAGCAGCCTAAACAGCGGGGCGGGCCCTTACAATGAGCAGTTCTTC
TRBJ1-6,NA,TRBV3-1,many,CASSQDREEISYNSPLHF,TGTGCCAGCAGCCAAGATCGAGAGGAGATCTCCTATAATTCACCCCTCCACTTT
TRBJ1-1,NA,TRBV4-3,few,CASSQVGGRRGDTEAFF,TGCGCCAGCAGCCAAGTAGGAGGGAGGCGCGGGGACACTGAAGCTTTCTTT
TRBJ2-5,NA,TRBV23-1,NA,CARGLDSGSGTQYF,TGCGCCAGGGGTCTGGACTCCGGGTCTGGGACCCAGTACTTC
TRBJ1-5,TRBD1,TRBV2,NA,CASSAQGALGQPQHF,TGTGCCAGCAGCGCACAGGGGGCTTTAGGTCAGCCCCAGCATTTT
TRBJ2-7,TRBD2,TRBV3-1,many,CASSFSGGLEQYF,TGTGCCAGCAGCTTTAGCGGGGGACTCGAGCAGTACTTC
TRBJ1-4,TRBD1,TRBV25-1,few,CASSRDRGRREEKLFF,TGTGCCAGCAGCCGGGACAGGGGGCGCCGGGAGGAAAAACTGTTTTTT
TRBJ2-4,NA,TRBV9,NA,CASNQGTENIQYF,TGTGCCAGCAACCAGGGGACTGAAAACATTCAGTACTTC
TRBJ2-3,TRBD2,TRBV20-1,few,CSAPGTSGGFSTDTQYF,TGCAGTGCCCCCGGGACTAGCGGGGGGTTTAGCACAGATACGCAGTATTTT
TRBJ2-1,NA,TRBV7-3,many,CASSLTRGSYNEQFF,TGTGCCAGCAGCTTAACACGGGGCTCCTACAATGAGCAGTTCTTC
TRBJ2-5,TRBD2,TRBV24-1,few,CATSDPGRAETQYF,TGTGCCACCAGTGACCCAGGGAGGGCGGAGACCCAGTACTTC
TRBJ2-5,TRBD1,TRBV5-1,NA,CASSGIRDRRRETQYF,TGCGCCAGCAGCGGTATAAGGGACAGGCGGCGGGAGACCCAGTACTTC
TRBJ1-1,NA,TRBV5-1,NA,CASSLESGVEAFF,TGCGCCAGCAGCTTGGAATCAGGGGTTGAAGCTTTCTTT
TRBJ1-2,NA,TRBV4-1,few,CASSQVAGLNYGYTF,TGCGCCAGCAGCCAAGTTGCAGGGTTGAACTATGGCTACACCTTC
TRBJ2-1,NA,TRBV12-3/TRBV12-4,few,CASSLLFAGHPDNEQFF,TGTGCCAGCAGTTTGCTTTTCGCGGGGCACCCAGACAATGAGCAGTTCTTC
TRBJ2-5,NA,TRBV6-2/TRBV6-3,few,CASSLVSWETQYF,TGTGCCAGCTCATTGGTCTCCTGGGAGACCCAGTACTTC
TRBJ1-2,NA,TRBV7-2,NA,CASSFLRGDGYTF,TGTGCCAGCAGCTTTCTCAGGGGTGATGGCTACACCTTC
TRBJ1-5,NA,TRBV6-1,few,CASSVEYSNQPQHF,TGTGCCAGCAGTGTAGAGTACAGCAATCAGCCCCAGCATTTT
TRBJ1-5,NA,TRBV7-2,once,CASSLGGAGSGQPQHF,TGTGCCAGCAGCTTAGGCGGAGCAGGGTCGGGTCAGCCCCAGCATTTT
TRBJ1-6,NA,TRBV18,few,CASTGYRDANSPLHF,TGTGCCAGCACCGGATATAGGGACGCTAATTCACCCCTCCACTTT
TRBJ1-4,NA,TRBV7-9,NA,CASSHATYEPTNEKLFF,TGTGCCAGCAGCCATGCGACTTATGAACCAACTAATGAAAAACTGTTTTTT
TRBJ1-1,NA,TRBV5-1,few,CASSTRGVGTEAFF,TGCGCCAGCAGCACCAGGGGAGTGGGCACTGAAGCTTTCTTT
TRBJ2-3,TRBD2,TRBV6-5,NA,CASSYGSGGRTDTQYF,TGTGCCAGCAGTTACGGTAGCGGGGGGCGCACAGATACGCAGTATTTT
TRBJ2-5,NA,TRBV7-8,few,CASSLVVSFRGETQYF,TGTGCCAGCAGCTTAGTTGTCAGCTTCAGAGGAGAGACCCAGTACTTC
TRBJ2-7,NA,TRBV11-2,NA,CASSFKQGGYEQYF,TGTGCCAGCAGCTTTAAGCAGGGGGGCTACGAGCAGTACTTC
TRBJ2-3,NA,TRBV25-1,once,CASSESADTQYF,TGTGCCAGCAGTGAATCCGCAGATACGCAGTATTTT
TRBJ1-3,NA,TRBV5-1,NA,CASSLAAGHGNTIYF,TGCGCCAGCAGCTTGGCCGCGGGGCATGGAAACACCATATATTTT
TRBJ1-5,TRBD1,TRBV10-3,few,CAILRTDRGRSAPQHF,TGTGCCATCCTAAGAACTGACAGGGGGAGAAGTGCGCCCCAGCATTTT
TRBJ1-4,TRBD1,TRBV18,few,CASSPRGEKLFF,TGTGCCAGCTCACCCAGGGGGGAAAAACTGTTTTTT
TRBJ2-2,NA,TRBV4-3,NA,CASSQEADAGELFF,TGCGCCAGCAGCCAAGAAGCCGACGCCGGGGAGCTGTTTTTT
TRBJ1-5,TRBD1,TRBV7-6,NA,CASSPDRFSNQPQHF,TGTGCCAGCAGCCCGGACAGGTTTAGCAATCAGCCCCAGCATTTT
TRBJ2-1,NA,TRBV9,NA,CASSPWSQNEQFF,TGTGCCAGCAGTCCCTGGTCACAAAATGAGCAGTTCTTC
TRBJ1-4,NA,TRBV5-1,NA,CASSFQGRSEKLFF,TGCGCCAGCAGCTTTCAGGGGCGCTCTGAAAAACTGTTTTTT
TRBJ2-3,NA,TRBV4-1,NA,CASSQGQKGTDTQYF,TGCGCCAGCAGCCAAGGGCAGAAGGGCACAGATACGCAGTATTTT
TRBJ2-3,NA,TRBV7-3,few,CASSLSGWGDTQYF,TGTGCCAGCAGCCTATCCGGATGGGGAGATACGCAGTATTTT
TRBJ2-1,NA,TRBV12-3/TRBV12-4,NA,CASSRGGGGLYNEQFF,TGTGCCAGCAGTCGCGGGGGAGGGGGGCTCTACAATGAGCAGTTCTTC
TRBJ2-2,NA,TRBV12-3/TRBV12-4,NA,CASGFGQQNTGELFF,TGTGCCAGCGGGTTTGGACAGCAGAACACCGGGGAGCTGTTTTTT
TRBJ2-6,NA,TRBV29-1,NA,CSVVGSTGANVLTF,TGCAGCGTTGTAGGCTCTACTGGGGCCAACGTCCTGACTTTC
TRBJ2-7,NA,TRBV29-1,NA,CSVGLGTGEQYF,TGCAGCGTGGGGTTGGGGACGGGAGAGCAGTACTTC
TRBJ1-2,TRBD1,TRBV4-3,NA,CASSQDGGPGGPINYGYTF,TGCGCCAGCAGCCAAGACGGTGGGCCAGGGGGCCCCATTAACTATGGCTACACCTTC
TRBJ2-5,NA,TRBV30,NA,CAWSVPGETQYF,TGTGCCTGGAGTGTGCCTGGAGAGACCCAGTACTTC
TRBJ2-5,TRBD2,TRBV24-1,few,CATGTSGGETQYF,TGTGCCACCGGGACTAGCGGGGGAGAGACCCAGTACTTC
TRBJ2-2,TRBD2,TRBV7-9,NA,CASKIFREGLVNTGELFF,TGTGCCAGCAAGATCTTCCGGGAGGGGTTAGTTAACACCGGGGAGCTGTTTTTT
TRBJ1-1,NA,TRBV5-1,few,CASSYGGAQNTEAFF,TGCGCCAGCAGCTACGGGGGGGCCCAGAACACTGAAGCTTTCTTT
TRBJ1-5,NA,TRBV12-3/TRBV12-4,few,CASCRANQPQHF,TGTGCCAGCTGCAGGGCTAATCAGCCCCAGCATTTT